This T cell receptor beta chain was found in a study of T cells in Graves' hyperthyroidism and ophthalmopathy. Concerning this clonotype: Its antigen is unidentified.

Regions amplified from RNA transcripts were the TCR beta CDR3 regions. First-round RT-PCR targeting the TCR CDR3 was performed with the HTBI primer set. TCRdb reanalysed the multiplex PCR reads using MiXCR and keeps one entry per CDR3 protein. The data show 500,000 to 600,000 distinct CDR3 sequences, around 50% seen once. Study outcomes and limitations: Most thyroid clonotypes with frequency above 0.001 were detected in blood. Separation of ophthalmopathy from stable hyperthyroidism was achieved by a 13 V-J model. Ophthalmopathy prediction by the model preceded onset by a median about 6.5 months.

The V and J ends lost 0 bases and 13 bases respectively, with 9 bases between them. CDR3 length equals 11 residues. Germline V lookup: CDR1 SGHTA, CDR2 FQGNSA. Specimen: peripheral blood or thyroid tissue (not recorded which). This chain links TRBV7-2 with TRBJ2-5; a possible D gene is TRBD2 (6 bases). This TCR derives from an adult woman with Graves' disease, either hyperthyroidism or ophthalmopathy (not recorded which). CDR3: CASSLAGGRYF. The CDR3 DNA reads as TGTGCCAGCAGCTTAGCGGGGGGACGGTACTTC. Full variable domain (rest looked up from reference TRBV7-2 and TRBJ2-5): GAGVSQSPSNKVTEKGKDVELRCDPISGHTALYWYRQSLGQGLEFLIYFQGNSAPDKSGLPSDRFSAERTGGSVSTLTIQRTQQEDSAVYLCASSLAGGRYFGPGTRLLVL.